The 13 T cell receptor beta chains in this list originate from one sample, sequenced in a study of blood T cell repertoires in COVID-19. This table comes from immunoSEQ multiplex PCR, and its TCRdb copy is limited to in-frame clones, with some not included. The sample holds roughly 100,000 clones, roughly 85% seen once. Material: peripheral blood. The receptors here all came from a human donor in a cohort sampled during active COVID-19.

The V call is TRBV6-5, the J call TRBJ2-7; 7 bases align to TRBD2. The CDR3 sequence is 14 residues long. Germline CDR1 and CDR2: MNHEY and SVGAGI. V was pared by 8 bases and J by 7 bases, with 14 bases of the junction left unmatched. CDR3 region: CASRPGTTTGEQYF. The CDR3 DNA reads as TGTGCCAGCCGACCCGGGACTACGACCGGGGAGCAGTACTTC.

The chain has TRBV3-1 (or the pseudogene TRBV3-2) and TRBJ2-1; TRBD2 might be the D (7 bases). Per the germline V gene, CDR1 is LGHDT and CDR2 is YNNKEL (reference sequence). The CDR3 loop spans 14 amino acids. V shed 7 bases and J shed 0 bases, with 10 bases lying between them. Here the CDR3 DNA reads TGTGCCAGCAACGGGGGGCGCTCCTACAATGAGCAGTTCTTC. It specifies CASNGGRSYNEQFF.

The CDR3 nucleotides read TGTGCCAGCAGCCAATCAGGCTACACCATATATTTT. It codes for CASSQSGYTIYF. The chain has TRBV3-1 (or the pseudogene TRBV3-2) and TRBJ1-3; the D is unclear. CDR3 length equals 12 residues. From germline, CDR1 is LGHDT and CDR2 YNNKEL (reference sequence). V was shortened by 2 bases and J by 8 bases, with 7 bases between the two germline ends.

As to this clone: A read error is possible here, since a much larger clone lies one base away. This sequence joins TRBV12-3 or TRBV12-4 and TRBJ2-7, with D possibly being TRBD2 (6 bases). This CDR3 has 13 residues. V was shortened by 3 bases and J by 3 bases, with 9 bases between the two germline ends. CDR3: CASSFVGGYEQYF. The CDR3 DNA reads TGTGCCAGCAGTTTTGTCGGGGGCTACGAGCAGTACTTC.

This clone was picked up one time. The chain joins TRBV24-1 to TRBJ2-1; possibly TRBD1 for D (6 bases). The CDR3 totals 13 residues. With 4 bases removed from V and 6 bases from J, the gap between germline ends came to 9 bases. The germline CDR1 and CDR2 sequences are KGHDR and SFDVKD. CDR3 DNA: TGTGCCACCAGTGAACGGACAGTCAATGAGCAGTTCTTC. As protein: CATSERTVNEQFF.

This CDR3 reads CASSPAGAEQFF. The DNA of the CDR3 is TGTGCCAGCTCACCCGCGGGGGCCGAGCAGTTCTTC. This sequence joins TRBV18 and TRBJ2-1, with TRBD2 as a possible D gene (7 bases). Trimming shortened V by 3 bases and J by 10 bases, and 10 bases separated the two germline ends. The length of the CDR3 is 12 residues. Germline CDR1 and CDR2: KGHSH and LQKENI.

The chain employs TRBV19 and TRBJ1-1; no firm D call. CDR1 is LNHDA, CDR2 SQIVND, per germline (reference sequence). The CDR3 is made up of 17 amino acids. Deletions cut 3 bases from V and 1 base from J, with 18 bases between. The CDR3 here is CASSIYRSGLKNTEAFF. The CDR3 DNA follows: TGTGCCAGTAGTATTTATCGAAGCGGACTGAAGAACACTGAAGCTTTCTTT.

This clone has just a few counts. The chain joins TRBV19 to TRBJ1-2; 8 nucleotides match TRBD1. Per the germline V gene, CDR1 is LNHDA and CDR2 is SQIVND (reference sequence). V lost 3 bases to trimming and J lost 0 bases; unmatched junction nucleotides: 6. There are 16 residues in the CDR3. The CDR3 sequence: CASSIPGQGPNYGYTF. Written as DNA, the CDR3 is TGTGCCAGTAGTATTCCCGGACAGGGACCTAACTATGGCTACACCTTC.

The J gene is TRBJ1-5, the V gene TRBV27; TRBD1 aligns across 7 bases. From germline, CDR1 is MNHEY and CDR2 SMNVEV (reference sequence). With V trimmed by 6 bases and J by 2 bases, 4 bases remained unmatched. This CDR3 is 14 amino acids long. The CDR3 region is CASRPTGGNQPQHF. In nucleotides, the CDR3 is TGTGCCAGCAGACCCACAGGGGGCAATCAGCCCCAGCATTTT.

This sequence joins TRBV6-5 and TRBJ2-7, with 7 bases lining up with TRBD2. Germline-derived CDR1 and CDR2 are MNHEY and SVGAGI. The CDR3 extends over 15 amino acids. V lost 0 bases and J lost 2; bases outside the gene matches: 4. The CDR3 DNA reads TGTGCCAGCAGTTACTCGTGGGCGGGAGCCTACGAGCAGTACTTC. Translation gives CASSYSWAGAYEQYF.

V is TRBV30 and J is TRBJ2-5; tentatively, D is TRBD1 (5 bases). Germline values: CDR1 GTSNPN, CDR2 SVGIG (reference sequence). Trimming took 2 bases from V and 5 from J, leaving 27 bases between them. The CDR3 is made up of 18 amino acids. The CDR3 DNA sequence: TGTGCCTGGAGTCGTTGGGGCGGCGTGGTGGGTAGGCTGGAGACCCAGTACTTC. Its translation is CAWSRWGGVVGRLETQYF.

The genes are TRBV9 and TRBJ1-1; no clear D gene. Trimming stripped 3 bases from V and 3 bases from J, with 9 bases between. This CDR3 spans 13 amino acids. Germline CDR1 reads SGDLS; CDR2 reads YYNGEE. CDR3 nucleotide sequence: TGTGCCAGCAGCGCCCGCACTTACACTGAAGCTTTCTTT. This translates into CASSARTYTEAFF.

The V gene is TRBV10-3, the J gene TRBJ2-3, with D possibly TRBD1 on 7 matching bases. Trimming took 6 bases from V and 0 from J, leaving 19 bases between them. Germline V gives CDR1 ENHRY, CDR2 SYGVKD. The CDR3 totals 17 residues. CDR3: CAIRGGTAKTSTDTQYF. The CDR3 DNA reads TGTGCCATCAGAGGGGGGACAGCAAAGACTAGCACAGATACGCAGTATTTT.